This TCR beta chain was sequenced in a study of shared clonotypes between healthy human individuals (TCRdb year 2020). Study-wide context: The cohort included a few men and a couple of women between 18 and 49 years of age. The study deeply sequenced blood TCR repertoires of about 5 healthy adults to estimate repertoire size and the extent of clonotype sharing between individuals. Different laboratories and diverse techniques were used to prepare libraries and sequence TCR repertoires, to increase sequencing depth and limit assay-specific biases. Per donor, leukapheresis produced somewhere between about 0.94 and 8.9 billion PBMCs. For each donor, CD4 naive and CD4 memory were each given three plates, CD8 naive was given two plates, and CD8 memory was given one plate. What the authors observed across the whole study: Rarefaction of sorted-subset datasets indicated incomplete sequencing despite the large sequencing depth. Roughly 5.2% of naive CD4, 3.5% of naive CD8, roughly 2.4% of memory CD4, and 0.4% of memory CD8 clonotypes were shared across a handful of donors. Because the study included a small number of donors, the genetic and exposure-history diversity represented was limited. Based on pairwise subsampling, the degree of clonotype sharing among donors was expected to be affected by sequencing depth. Compared with non-shared clonotypes, clonotypes shared by all four sorted-subset donors had higher generation probabilities. Only blood was sampled, and tissue TCR repertoires likely differ from those in blood. Estimated clonotype richness was generally larger for naive than for memory subsets.

Using the deep immunoSEQ assay, TCR CDR3 regions were amplified from genomic DNA by multiplex PCR. Extracted genomic DNA from each cell subset was spread evenly across all wells of several immunoSEQ 96-well plates, with each plate serving as a replicate. For sorted subsets, each replicate PCR was loaded with 150 to 250 ng genomic DNA, equivalent to about 30,000 T cell genomes. The purified libraries were quantified using a Qubit 3.0 fluorometer, sized with a Bioanalyzer 2100, and then quantified again using the KAPA Library Quantification kit. A separate single-read 150-cycle Illumina NextSeq 550 flow cell was used to sequence each immunoSEQ 96-well plate. Per the source publication's procedure: The immunoSEQ output contained only junctional sequences without quality scores, so filtering could not match that applied to full-length reads. To assign V/J genes and CDR3, sequences were annotated using PyIR, a Python wrapper for IgBLAST v1.9, with IMGT germline references. Reads were removed for weak V/J assignments (E-value above 1e-6), missing CDR3, stop codons, out-of-frame junctions, or ambiguous translated residues. V3J clonotypes were defined as sequences sharing an identical inferred V gene, J gene, and CDR3 amino acid sequence. To compute the percentage overlap between repertoires, the number of shared unique clonotypes was divided by the size of the smaller repertoire. Three approaches were used to assess repertoire richness: RTK rarefaction, the Chao1 estimator, and Recon v2.1 estimates of unobserved clonotypes. Generation probabilities were computed with OLGA for all TCRbeta clonotypes obtained by the gDNA method from a handful of donors. Not all clones reach the TCRdb copy of this immuneACCESS table, which keeps in-frame sequences only. Checked studies attribute under half of the gap to unresolved V genes and leave the rest unexplained. V and J calls and clone size follow that table, whereas D and trimming were derived from the DNA. Across this sample there are more than 1,200,000 clones, with approximately 98.5% seen only once. Clones ranked in the top ten supply around 0.33% of the sample.

Measured from the cysteine to the phenylalanine, the CDR3 is 15 residues long. This entry keeps only the CDR3 DNA: 45 bases, framed from base 1. Here V drops 6 bases and J drops 2 bases, and the junction holds 5 bases not matched to any gene. CDR1 and CDR2 are read off the germline V gene as MNHEY and SVGAGI. On this clone: The target of this receptor is not known. Per-base qualities were not stored, and no clone one base away is much larger.

The donors were healthy, HIV-negative adults with no recently reported acute infections or vaccinations. All donors were Caucasian adults living in Nashville, Tennessee, USA. CD4+ T cells were enriched through magnetic negative selection, after which naive cells were positively selected on CD45RA and the remaining negative fraction served as the memory subset. Blood was obtained by leukapheresis, after which PBMCs were separated by Ficoll-Histopaque density gradient centrifugation and cryopreserved in liquid nitrogen vapor phase. Purity and quantity of every magnetically sorted T cell population were checked by analytical flow cytometry. Genomic DNA was isolated from each sorted fraction and quantified by UV absorbance on a Nanodrop 2000c.

Recombination connected TRBV6-5 to TRBJ2-3, with 10 bases in between that match TRBD2. This clonotype originated in a man in his thirties or forties in good health. The sequencing sample was made of naive CD4+ T cells sorted from blood. The cell subset or site tag for this specimen amounts to: CD45RA+ positively selected. The DNA reads TGTGCCAGCAGGGTAGCGGGAGGCCCCACAGATACGCAGTATTTT. This gives the protein CASRVAGGPTDTQYF.